Sequencing of this T cell receptor beta chain was carried out in a study of shared clonotypes between healthy human individuals. Study summary: CD8 memory received one plate per donor, CD8 naive two, CD4 memory three and CD4 naive three.

Terminally differentiated effector memory CD45RA+ cells were excluded by CCR7 positive selection of CD45RO-negative cells. The data were produced by immunoSEQ multiplex PCR, yet TCRdb's version contains in-frame clones alone and is incomplete. The sample lists roughly 2,000,000 clones; over 85% were seen once. Per germline, CDR1 MNHEY and CDR2 SMNVEV (reference sequence). This CDR3 contains 14 residues. V was trimmed by 8 bases and J by 4 bases, leaving 15 bases between them. The chain uses TRBV27 and TRBJ1-5; D is ambiguous. This receptor was taken from a young man in good health. Some clones in this sample may be carry-over from other donors' samples. The source material was naive CD8+ T cells from PBMCs. The CDR3 DNA reads TGTGCCAGCTCGCCCAGTCCATTTAATCAGCCCCAGCATTTT. Translated: CASSPSPFNQPQHF.